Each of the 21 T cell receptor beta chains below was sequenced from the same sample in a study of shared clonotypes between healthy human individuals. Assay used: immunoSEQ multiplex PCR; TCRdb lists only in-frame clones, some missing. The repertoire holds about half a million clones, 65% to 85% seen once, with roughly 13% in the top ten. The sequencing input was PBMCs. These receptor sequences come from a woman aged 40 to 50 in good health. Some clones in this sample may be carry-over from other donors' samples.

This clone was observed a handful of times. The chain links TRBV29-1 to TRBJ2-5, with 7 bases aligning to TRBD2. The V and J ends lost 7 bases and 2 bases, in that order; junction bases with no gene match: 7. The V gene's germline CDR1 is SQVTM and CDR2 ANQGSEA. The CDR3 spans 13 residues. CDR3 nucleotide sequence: TGCAGCGCAGGCGCGGGGGTACAAGAGACCCAGTACTTC. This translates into CSAGAGVQETQYF.

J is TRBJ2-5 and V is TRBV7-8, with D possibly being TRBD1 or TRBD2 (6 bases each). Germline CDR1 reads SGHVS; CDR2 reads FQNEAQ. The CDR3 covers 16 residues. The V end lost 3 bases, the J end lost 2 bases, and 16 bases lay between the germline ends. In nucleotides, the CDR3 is TGTGCCAGCAGCTTCGGAGGGGGGCCCCGTCAAGAGACCCAGTACTTC. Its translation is CASSFGGGPRQETQYF.

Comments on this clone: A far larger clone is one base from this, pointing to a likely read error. The DNA of the CDR3 is TGTGCCAGCAGCTGGGAAGGAAACTATGGCTACACCTTC. It encodes CASSWEGNYGYTF. J is TRBJ1-2 and V is TRBV5-4, with D unclear. The germline CDR1 and CDR2 sequences are SGHNT and YYREEE (reference sequence). V was cut by 3 bases and J by 2 bases, with 8 bases left in between. This CDR3 spans 13 amino acids.

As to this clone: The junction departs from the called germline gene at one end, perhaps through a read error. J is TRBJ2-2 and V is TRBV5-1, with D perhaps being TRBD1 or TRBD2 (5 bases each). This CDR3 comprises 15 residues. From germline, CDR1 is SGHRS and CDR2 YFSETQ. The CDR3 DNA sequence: TGCGCCGGCAGCGCGGACGGGGCAGTCGTCGGGGAGCTGTTTTTT. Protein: CAGSADGAVVGELFF.

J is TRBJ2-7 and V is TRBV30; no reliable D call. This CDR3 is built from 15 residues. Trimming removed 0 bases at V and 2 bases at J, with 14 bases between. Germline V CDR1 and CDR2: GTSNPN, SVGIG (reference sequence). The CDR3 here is CAWSVGTDFTYEQYF. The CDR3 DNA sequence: TGTGCCTGGAGTGTTGGTACAGACTTTACCTACGAGCAGTACTTC.

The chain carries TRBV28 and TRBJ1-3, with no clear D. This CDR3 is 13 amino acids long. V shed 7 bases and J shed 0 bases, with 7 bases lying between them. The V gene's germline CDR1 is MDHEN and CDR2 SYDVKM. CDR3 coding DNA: TGTGCCAGCACCCGAGGCTCTGGAAACACCATATATTTT. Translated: CASTRGSGNTIYF.

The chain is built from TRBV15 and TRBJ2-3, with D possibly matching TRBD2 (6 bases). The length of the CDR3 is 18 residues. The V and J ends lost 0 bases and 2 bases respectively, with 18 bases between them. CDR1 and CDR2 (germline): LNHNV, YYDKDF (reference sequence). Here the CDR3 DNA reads TGTGCCACCAGCAGAGATTTAGGCGGGACCCTATACACAGATACGCAGTATTTT. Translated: CATSRDLGGTLYTDTQYF.

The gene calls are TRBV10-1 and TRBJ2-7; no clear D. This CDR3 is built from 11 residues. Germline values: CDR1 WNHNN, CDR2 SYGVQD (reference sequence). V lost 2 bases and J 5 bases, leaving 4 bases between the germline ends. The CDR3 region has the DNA TGCGCCAGCAGTGAGGGGAACGAGCAGTACTTC. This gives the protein CASSEGNEQYF.

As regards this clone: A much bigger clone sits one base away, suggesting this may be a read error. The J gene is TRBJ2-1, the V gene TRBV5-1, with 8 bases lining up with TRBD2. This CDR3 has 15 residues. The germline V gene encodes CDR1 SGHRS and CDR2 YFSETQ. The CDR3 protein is CASSESGSSYNKQFF. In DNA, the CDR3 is TGCGCCAGCAGTGAGAGCGGGAGCTCCTACAATAAGCAGTTCTTC.

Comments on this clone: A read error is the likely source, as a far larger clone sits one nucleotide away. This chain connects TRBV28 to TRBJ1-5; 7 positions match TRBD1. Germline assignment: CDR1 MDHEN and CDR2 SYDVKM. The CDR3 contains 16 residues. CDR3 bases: TGTGCCAGCGGTTTAAACAGGGGACCGGTGGGTCAGCCCCAGCATTTT. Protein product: CASGLNRGPVGQPQHF.

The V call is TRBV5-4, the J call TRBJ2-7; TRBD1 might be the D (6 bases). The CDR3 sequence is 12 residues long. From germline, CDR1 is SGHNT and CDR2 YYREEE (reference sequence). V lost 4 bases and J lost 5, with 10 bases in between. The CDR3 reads CASSGGRNEQYF. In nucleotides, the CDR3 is TGTGCCAGCAGCGGGGGCCGGAACGAGCAGTACTTC.

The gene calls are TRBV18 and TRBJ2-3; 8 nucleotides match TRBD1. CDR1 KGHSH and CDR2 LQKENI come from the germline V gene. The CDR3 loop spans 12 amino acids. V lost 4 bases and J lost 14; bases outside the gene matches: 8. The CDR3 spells CASSLDREASYF. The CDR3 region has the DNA TGTGCCAGCTCACTGGACAGGGAAGCGTCGTATTTT.

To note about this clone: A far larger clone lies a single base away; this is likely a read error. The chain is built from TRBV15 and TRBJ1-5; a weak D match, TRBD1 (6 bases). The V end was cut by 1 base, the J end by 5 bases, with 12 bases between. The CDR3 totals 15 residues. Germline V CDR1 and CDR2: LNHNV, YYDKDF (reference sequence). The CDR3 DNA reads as TGTGCCACCAGCAGAGGGGGGGCAGTGGATCAGCCCCAGCATTTT. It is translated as CATSRGGAVDQPQHF.

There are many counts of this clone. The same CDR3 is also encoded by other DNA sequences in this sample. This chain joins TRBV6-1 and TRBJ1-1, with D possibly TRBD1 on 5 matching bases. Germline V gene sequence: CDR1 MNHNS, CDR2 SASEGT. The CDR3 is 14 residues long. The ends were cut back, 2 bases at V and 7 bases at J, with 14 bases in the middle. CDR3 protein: CASSELPGSGEAFF. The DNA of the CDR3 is TGTGCCAGCAGTGAACTTCCAGGGAGCGGTGAAGCTTTCTTT.

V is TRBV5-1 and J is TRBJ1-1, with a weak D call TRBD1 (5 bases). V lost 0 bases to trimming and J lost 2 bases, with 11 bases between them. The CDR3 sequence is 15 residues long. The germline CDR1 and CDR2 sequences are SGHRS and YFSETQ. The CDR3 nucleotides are TGCGCCAGCAGCTTGGCCTTTGGGGGAAACACTGAAGCTTTCTTT. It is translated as CASSLAFGGNTEAFF.

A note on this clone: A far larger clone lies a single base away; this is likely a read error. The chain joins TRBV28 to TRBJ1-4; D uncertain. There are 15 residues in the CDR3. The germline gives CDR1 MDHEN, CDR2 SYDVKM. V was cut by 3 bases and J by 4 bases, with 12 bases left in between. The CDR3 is CASSFNLWDNEKLFF. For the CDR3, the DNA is TGTGCCAGCAGTTTCAATCTTTGGGATAATGAAAAACTGTTTTTT.

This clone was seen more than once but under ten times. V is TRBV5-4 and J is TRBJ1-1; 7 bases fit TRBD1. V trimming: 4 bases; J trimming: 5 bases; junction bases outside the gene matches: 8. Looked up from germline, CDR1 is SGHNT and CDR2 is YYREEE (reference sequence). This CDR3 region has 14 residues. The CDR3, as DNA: TGTGCCAGCAGCCCCCAGGGGGGGGAAACTGAAGCTTTCTTT. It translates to CASSPQGGETEAFF.

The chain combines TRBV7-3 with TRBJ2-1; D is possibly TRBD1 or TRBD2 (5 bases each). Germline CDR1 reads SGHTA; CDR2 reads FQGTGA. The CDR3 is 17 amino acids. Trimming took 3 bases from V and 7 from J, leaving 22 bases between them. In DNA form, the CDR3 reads TGTGCCAGCAGCTTCCGGGCCGGCAGGCCGGGGCCGAATGAGCAGTTCTTC. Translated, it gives CASSFRAGRPGPNEQFF.

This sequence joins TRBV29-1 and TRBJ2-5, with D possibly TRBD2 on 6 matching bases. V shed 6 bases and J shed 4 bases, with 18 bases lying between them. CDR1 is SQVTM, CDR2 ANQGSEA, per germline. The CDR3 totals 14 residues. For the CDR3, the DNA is TGCAGCGTCCTTGACACGGGAGTAAGAGAGACCCAGTACTTC. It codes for CSVLDTGVRETQYF. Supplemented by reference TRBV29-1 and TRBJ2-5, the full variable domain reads SAVISQKPSRDICQRGTSLTIQCQVDSQVTMMFWYRQQPGQSLTLIATANQGSEATYESGFVIDKFPISRPNLTFSTLTVSNMSPEDSSIYLCSVLDTGVRETQYFGPGTRLLVL.

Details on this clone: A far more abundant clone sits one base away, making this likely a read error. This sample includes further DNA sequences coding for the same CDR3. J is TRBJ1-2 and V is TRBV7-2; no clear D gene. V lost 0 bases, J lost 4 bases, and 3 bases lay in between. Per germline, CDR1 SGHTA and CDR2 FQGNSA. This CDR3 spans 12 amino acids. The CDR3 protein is CASSLAGYGYTF. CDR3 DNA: TGTGCCAGCAGCTTAGCTGGCTATGGCTACACCTTC.

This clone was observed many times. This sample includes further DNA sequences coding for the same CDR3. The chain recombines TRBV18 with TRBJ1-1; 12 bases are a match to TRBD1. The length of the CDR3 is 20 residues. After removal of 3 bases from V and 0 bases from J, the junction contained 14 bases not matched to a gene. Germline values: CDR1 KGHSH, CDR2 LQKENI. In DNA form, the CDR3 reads TGTGCCAGCTCACCGCTGTCTCAGGTCGGGACAGGGGGCATGAACACTGAAGCTTTCTTT. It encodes CASSPLSQVGTGGMNTEAFF.